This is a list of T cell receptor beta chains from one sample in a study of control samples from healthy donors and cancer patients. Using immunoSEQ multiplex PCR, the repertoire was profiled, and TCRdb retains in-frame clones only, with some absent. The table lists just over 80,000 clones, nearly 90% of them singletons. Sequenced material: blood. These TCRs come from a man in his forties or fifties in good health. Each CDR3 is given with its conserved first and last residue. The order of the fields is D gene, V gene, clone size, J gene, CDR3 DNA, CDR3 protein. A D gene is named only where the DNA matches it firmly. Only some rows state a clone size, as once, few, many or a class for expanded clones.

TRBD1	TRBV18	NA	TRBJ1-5	TGTGCCAGCTCACCACGGGCAGGGGGATATAATCAGCCCCAGCATTTT	CASSPRAGGYNQPQHF
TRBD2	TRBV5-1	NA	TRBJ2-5	TGCGCCAGCAGCTGGGGGGGACTACCCTCGGGAGAGACCCAGTACTTC	CASSWGGLPSGETQYF
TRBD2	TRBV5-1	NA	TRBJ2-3	TGCGCCAGCAGCTTGTTTGCGGGGGGAATCACAGATACGCAGTATTTT	CASSLFAGGITDTQYF
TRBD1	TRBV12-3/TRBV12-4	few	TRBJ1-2	TGTGCCAACGGGGACAGAATCTATGGCTACACCTTC	CANGDRIYGYTF
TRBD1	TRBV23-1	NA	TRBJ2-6	TGCGCCAGCAGTCAATCGGGGACAGGGGGCGCGTCTGGGGCCAACGTCCTGACTTTC	CASSQSGTGGASGANVLTF
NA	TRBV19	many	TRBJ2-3	TGTGCCAGTAGTATAGAGGGACCATATACGCAGTATTTT	CASSIEGPYTQYF
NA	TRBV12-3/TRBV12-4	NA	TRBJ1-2	TGTGCCAGCAGTTTTGGGCGCAACTATGGCTACACCTTC	CASSFGRNYGYTF
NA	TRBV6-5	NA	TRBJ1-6	TGTGCCAGCGCAAAGCGAGCGCAGGGGAATTCACCCCTCCACTTT	CASAKRAQGNSPLHF
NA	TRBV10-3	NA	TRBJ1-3	TGTGCCATCGCCACAAGCTCTGGAAACACCATATATTTT	CAIATSSGNTIYF
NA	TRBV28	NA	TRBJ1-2	TGTGCCAGCAGTTTACATCCCAGACCACCTAACTATGGCTACACCTTC	CASSLHPRPPNYGYTF
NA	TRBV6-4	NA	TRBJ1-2	TGTGCCAGCAGTCCTGGGGCTGGGATGGGCTACACCTTC	CASSPGAGMGYTF
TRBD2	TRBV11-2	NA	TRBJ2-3	TGTGCCAGCAGCGAATCCGGGACTAAGCTTACCACGCAGTATTTT	CASSESGTKLTTQYF
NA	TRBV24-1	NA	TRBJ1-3	TGTGCCACCAGTGATTTAGTAACGGCTGGAAACACCATATATTTT	CATSDLVTAGNTIYF
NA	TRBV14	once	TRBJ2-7	TGTGCCAGCAGCCAAGATCTTTACGACGAGCAGTACTTC	CASSQDLYDEQYF
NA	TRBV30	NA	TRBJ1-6	TGTGCCTGGAGTGTACTAGCCAGGGGTGTTTCACCCCTCCACTTT	CAWSVLARGVSPLHF
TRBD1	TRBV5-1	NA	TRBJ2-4	TGCGCCAGCAGTAACAGGGGTCGAGACATTCAGTACTTC	CASSNRGRDIQYF
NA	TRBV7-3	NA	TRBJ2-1	TGTGCCAGCAGCTCCCAGCCCCTGCGGGGCGAGCAGTTCTTC	CASSSQPLRGEQFF
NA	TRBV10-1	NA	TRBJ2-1	TGCGCCAGCAGTGGTCGGGACGGTGAGCAGTTCTTC	CASSGRDGEQFF
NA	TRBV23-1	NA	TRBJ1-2	TGCGCCAGCAGAGGGAGTCACTATGGCTACACCTTC	CASRGSHYGYTF
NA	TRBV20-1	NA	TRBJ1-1	TGCAGTGCCCCAGATCACACTGAAGCTTTCTTT	CSAPDHTEAFF
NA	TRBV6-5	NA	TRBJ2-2	TGTGCCAGCAGAGCTACTAACACCGGGGAGCTGTTTTTT	CASRATNTGELFF
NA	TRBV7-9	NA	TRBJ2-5	TGTGCCAGCAGCTTGGGGTCTCCTAAAGAGACCCAGTACTTC	CASSLGSPKETQYF
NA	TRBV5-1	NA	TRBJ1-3	TGCGCCAGCGCGTCAGGGTACGAAAACACCATATATTTT	CASASGYENTIYF
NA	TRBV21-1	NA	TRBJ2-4	TGTGCCAGCAGCAAAAAGGGACAGTTAGCCAAAAACATTCAGTACTTC	CASSKKGQLAKNIQYF
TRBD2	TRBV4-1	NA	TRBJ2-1	TGCGCCAGCAGCCCAGGGGGAGCGGGGGGGCCGGGAGGCAATGAGCAGTTCTTC	CASSPGGAGGPGGNEQFF
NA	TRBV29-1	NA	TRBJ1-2	TGCAGCGTTGATTTGCAGGGCGAAGAAGGCTACACCTTC	CSVDLQGEEGYTF
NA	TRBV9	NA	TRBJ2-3	TGTGCCAGCAGCGTACTCAGCACAGATACGCAGTATTTT	CASSVLSTDTQYF
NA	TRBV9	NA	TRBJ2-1	TGTGCCAGCAGCGCAGGGGACTATGAGCAGTTCTTC	CASSAGDYEQFF
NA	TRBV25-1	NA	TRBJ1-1	TGTGCCAGCAGTGAACAGTTGAACACTGAAGCTTTCTTT	CASSEQLNTEAFF
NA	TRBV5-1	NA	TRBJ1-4	TGCGCCAGCAGCCCGGAGGGGTATGAAAAACTGTTTTTT	CASSPEGYEKLFF
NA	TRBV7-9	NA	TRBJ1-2	TGTGCCAGCAGCCCCCTCGGGGACCGAAGATTCTATGGCTACACCTTC	CASSPLGDRRFYGYTF
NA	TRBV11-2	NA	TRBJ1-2	TGTGCCAGCAGCCAAGAGGTTTATGGCTACACCTTC	CASSQEVYGYTF
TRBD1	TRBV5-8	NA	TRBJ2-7	TGTGCCAGCAGCTTTTCCGGGACAGGGCCCTACGAGCAGTACTTC	CASSFSGTGPYEQYF
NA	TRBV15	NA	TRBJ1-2	TGTGCCACCAGCAGAGGACGGGGTTACTATGGCTACACCTTC	CATSRGRGYYGYTF
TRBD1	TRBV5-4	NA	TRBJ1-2	TGTGCCAGCAGCTTAGACAGGGAGAGCTACACCTTC	CASSLDRESYTF
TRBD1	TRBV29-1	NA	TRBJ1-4	TGCAGCGTTCCCGGGACAGGGCACGAAAAACTGTTTTTT	CSVPGTGHEKLFF
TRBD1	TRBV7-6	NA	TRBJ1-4	TGTGCCAGCAGCCAAGTGGACAGGGGAGGTGAAAAACTGTTTTTT	CASSQVDRGGEKLFF
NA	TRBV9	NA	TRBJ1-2	TGTGCCAGCAGCACGAACAGGGGCTACACCTTC	CASSTNRGYTF
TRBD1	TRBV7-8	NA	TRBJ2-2	TGTGCCAGCAGCTCTGCCTGGACAGGGGTCCCCGGGGAGCTGTTTTTT	CASSSAWTGVPGELFF
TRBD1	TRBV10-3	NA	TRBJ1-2	TGTGCCATCAGGGAGGGACAGGCGTCTTGGGGGGGAACCTTC	CAIREGQASWGGTF
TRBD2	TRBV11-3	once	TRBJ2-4	TGTGCCAGCAGCTTTGGGCTAGCGGAAAACATTCAGTACTTC	CASSFGLAENIQYF
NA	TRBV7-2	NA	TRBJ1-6	TGTGCCAGCAGCTTAAGGTCGCAGGGAGGGCTAAATTCACCCCTCCACTTT	CASSLRSQGGLNSPLHF
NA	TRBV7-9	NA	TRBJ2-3	TGTGCCAGCAGCTCAGGACTCTTCACAGATACGCAGTATTTT	CASSSGLFTDTQYF
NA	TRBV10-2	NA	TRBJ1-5	TGCGCCAGCAGTGGGGGGGGCGGGCAGCCCCAGCATTTT	CASSGGGGQPQHF
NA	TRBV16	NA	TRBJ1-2	TGTGCCAGCAGCCAATTAGATGCTGGCTACACCTTC	CASSQLDAGYTF
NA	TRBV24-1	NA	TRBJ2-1	TGTGCCACCAGTGATTCCACGGGGTACAATGAGCAGTTCTTC	CATSDSTGYNEQFF
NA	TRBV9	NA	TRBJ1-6	TGTGCCAGCAGCGTAGAAACCGCCGGGTATAATTCACCCCTCCACTTT	CASSVETAGYNSPLHF
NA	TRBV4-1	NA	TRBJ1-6	TGCGCCAGCAGCCAAGGACAGAACTACTATAATTCACCCCTCCACTTT	CASSQGQNYYNSPLHF
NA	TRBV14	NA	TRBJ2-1	TGTGCCAGCTCTGAGTACTCCGAATTAAGCTCCTACAATGAGCAGTTCTTC	CASSEYSELSSYNEQFF
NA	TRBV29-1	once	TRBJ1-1	TGCAGCGTTGAGGGGGGGAAAGCTTTCTTT	CSVEGGKAFF
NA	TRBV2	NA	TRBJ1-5	TGTGCCAGCAGTGAAGCTGGGACCATCGGTAGCAATCAGCCCCAGCATTTT	CASSEAGTIGSNQPQHF
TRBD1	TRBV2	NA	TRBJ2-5	TGTGCCAGTACTGACAGGGAATGGGAGACCCAGTACTTC	CASTDREWETQYF
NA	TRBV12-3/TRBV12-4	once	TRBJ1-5	TGTGCCAGCAGTTTCCATAGCAATCAGCCCCAGCATTTT	CASSFHSNQPQHF
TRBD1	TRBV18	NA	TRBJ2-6	TGTGCCAGCTCACCCCGACAGGGCTTCACCTCTGGGGCCAACGTCCTGACTTTC	CASSPRQGFTSGANVLTF
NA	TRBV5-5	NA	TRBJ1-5	TGTGCCAGCAGCTTGGGGGCCTGGGGGGGGAATCAGCCCCAGCATTTT	CASSLGAWGGNQPQHF
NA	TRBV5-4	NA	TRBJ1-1	TGTGCCAGCAGATATCTCGGGCTGGACACTGAAGCTTTCTTT	CASRYLGLDTEAFF
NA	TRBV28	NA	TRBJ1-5	TGTGCCAGCAGTTTGTTCCAGTTAAATAGCAATCAGCCCCAGCATTTT	CASSLFQLNSNQPQHF
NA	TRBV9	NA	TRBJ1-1	TGTGCCAGCAGCGTAACAGAGAACACTGAAGCTTTCTTT	CASSVTENTEAFF
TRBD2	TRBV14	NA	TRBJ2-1	TGTGCCAGCAGCCAAGAGGGATTTGGGGGGGGGATACTCAATGAGCAGTTCTTC	CASSQEGFGGGILNEQFF
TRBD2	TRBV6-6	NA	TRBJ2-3	TGTGCCAGCCAGATGAGCGGGGTCACAGATACGCAGTATTTT	CASQMSGVTDTQYF